A selection of T cell receptor beta chains follows, all from one sample in a study of control samples from healthy donors and cancer patients. Sequencing was performed with immunoSEQ multiplex PCR; in TCRdb, only in-frame clones are kept and a portion is missing. The data contain about 170,000 clones, about 94% of them singletons. Sequencing used blood. The receptors were gathered from a woman in her sixties or seventies in good health. Both conserved end residues are part of each CDR3. Not all rows give a size; the values are once, few, many and, for expanded clones, a class.

v_gene: TRBV11-2; abundance: -; CDR3aa: CASSSGSGLKETQYF
v_gene: TRBV9; abundance: -; CDR3aa: CASSRTQYGYTF
v_gene: TRBV7-8; abundance: -; CDR3aa: CASSQGLAGNTGELFF
v_gene: TRBV27; abundance: -; CDR3aa: CASFSLQAMGTEAFF
v_gene: TRBV12-3/TRBV12-4; abundance: -; CDR3aa: CASRLGAYEQYF
v_gene: TRBV4-3; abundance: once; CDR3aa: CASSQDTGDTGELFF
v_gene: TRBV27; abundance: -; CDR3aa: CASRDRKYYGYTF
v_gene: TRBV7-2; abundance: -; CDR3aa: CASSFWTSGGTDTQYF
v_gene: TRBV27; abundance: -; CDR3aa: CASSTLQGGRNTIYF
v_gene: TRBV7-9; abundance: -; CDR3aa: CASSFSGEVYGYTF
v_gene: TRBV7-9; abundance: once; CDR3aa: CASSIGLSYEQYF
v_gene: TRBV6-2/TRBV6-3; abundance: -; CDR3aa: CASSTTSRGRYEQYF
v_gene: TRBV18; abundance: once; CDR3aa: CASSQNGRQTNSPLHF
v_gene: TRBV5-4; abundance: -; CDR3aa: CASRTGTGPRERGGYTF
v_gene: TRBV7-8; abundance: -; CDR3aa: CASSPLSYEQYF
v_gene: TRBV19; abundance: -; CDR3aa: CASSSGQFYNSPLHF
v_gene: TRBV4-3; abundance: once; CDR3aa: CASSPRHGNTEAFF
v_gene: TRBV2; abundance: -; CDR3aa: CASSVQGTGANVLTF
v_gene: TRBV7-9; abundance: -; CDR3aa: CASSLERAHYYGYTF
v_gene: TRBV7-2; abundance: -; CDR3aa: CASSLGSPSYEQYF
v_gene: TRBV7-2; abundance: -; CDR3aa: CASSFRGSSNQPQHF
v_gene: TRBV5-4; abundance: -; CDR3aa: CASSLALGNQAHF
v_gene: TRBV2; abundance: -; CDR3aa: CASSGQGGNTIYF
v_gene: TRBV7-8; abundance: -; CDR3aa: CASSRNPGGHSQPQHF
v_gene: TRBV19; abundance: once; CDR3aa: CASTTRGNPLGPDTQYF
v_gene: TRBV18; abundance: -; CDR3aa: CASSDRDSDNSPLHF
v_gene: TRBV2; abundance: -; CDR3aa: CASSELLNTDTQYF
v_gene: TRBV7-9; abundance: -; CDR3aa: CASSPPLSQGPNTEAFF
v_gene: TRBV5-1; abundance: -; CDR3aa: CASSLAPEAGPSYNEQFF
v_gene: TRBV5-5; abundance: -; CDR3aa: CASSLEGGGNQPQHF
v_gene: TRBV5-1; abundance: -; CDR3aa: CASSLRPSRQETQYF
v_gene: TRBV6-6; abundance: -; CDR3aa: CASSYEGNSPLHF
v_gene: TRBV18; abundance: -; CDR3aa: CASSPDSYYGYTF
v_gene: TRBV29-1; abundance: -; CDR3aa: CSLGGGYGYTF
v_gene: TRBV21-1; abundance: -; CDR3aa: CASSKGQDRGPLTEAFF
v_gene: TRBV10-2; abundance: -; CDR3aa: CASSEGDTQYF
v_gene: TRBV2; abundance: -; CDR3aa: CASSVKQGTNEKLFF
v_gene: TRBV19; abundance: -; CDR3aa: CATKTGHLTYYGYTF
v_gene: TRBV29-1; abundance: once; CDR3aa: CSVELRLNTEAFF
v_gene: TRBV27; abundance: -; CDR3aa: CASRFQGLGSPLHF
v_gene: TRBV7-9; abundance: -; CDR3aa: CASSSTGWTQYF
v_gene: TRBV7-9; abundance: once; CDR3aa: CASSSWTSGETQYF
v_gene: TRBV18; abundance: -; CDR3aa: CASSPRGETEKLFF
v_gene: TRBV5-1; abundance: -; CDR3aa: CASSLVTGGQTNSPLHF
v_gene: TRBV4-1; abundance: -; CDR3aa: CASSQEPGLMETQYF
v_gene: TRBV2; abundance: -; CDR3aa: CASSDHSLYEQYF
v_gene: TRBV12-3/TRBV12-4; abundance: -; CDR3aa: CASSVDGTDTQYF
v_gene: TRBV21-1; abundance: few; CDR3aa: CASSKGLQGAGRPGNTIYF
v_gene: TRBV19; abundance: -; CDR3aa: CASSIWEEANYGYTF
v_gene: TRBV27; abundance: -; CDR3aa: CASSPTRQGADTQYF